The 11 T cell receptor beta chains presented below share a single source sample, sequenced in a study of Tregs in tolerant kidney transplant recipients. Assay: immunoSEQ multiplex PCR; the TCRdb copy retains only in-frame clones and omits some. Altogether fewer than 20,000 clones are present, 80% to 90% being singletons, with the ten largest covering 2.5%. Sequenced sample: Tregs from blood. These receptors all come from a human donor in good health.

The sample holds one count of this clone. This rearrangement joins TRBV20-1 to TRBJ2-1; weak D call: TRBD1 (5 bases). This CDR3 region has 11 residues. The V end lost 5 bases, the J end lost 10 bases, and 12 bases lay between the germline ends. Looked up from germline, CDR1 is DFQATT and CDR2 is SNEGSKA (reference sequence). CDR3 DNA sequence: TGCAGTGCTTCCAGGGTTCGGGAGCAGTTCTTC. This sequence encodes CSASRVREQFF.

The J gene is TRBJ2-1, the V gene TRBV4-3; TRBD2 aligns across 13 bases. Germline lookup yields CDR1 LGHNA and CDR2 YSLEER. This CDR3 has 18 residues. Losses at the gene ends were 0 bases for V and 10 bases for J; bases not matched to a gene: 12. Here the CDR3 DNA reads TGCGCCAGCAGCCAAGACTCACCCACTAGCGGGGGGGGGAACGAGCAGTTCTTC. Protein product: CASSQDSPTSGGGNEQFF.

The CDR3, as DNA: TGCGCCAGCAGCCGTGGGGGGGTCGGAGAAAAACTGTTTTTT. Translating gives CASSRGGVGEKLFF. J is TRBJ1-4 and V is TRBV5-1, with D maybe TRBD1 (5 bases). Germline V lookup: CDR1 SGHRS, CDR2 YFSETQ. V was trimmed by 4 bases and J by 8 bases, leaving 15 bases between them. The CDR3 sequence is 14 residues long. The full variable domain, rest sourced from reference TRBV5-1 and TRBJ1-4, is KAGVTQTPRYLIKTRGQQVTLSCSPISGHRSVSWYQQTPGQGLQFLFEYFSETQRNKGNFPGRFSGRQFSNSRSEMNVSTLELGDSALYLCASSRGGVGEKLFFGSGTQLSVL.

The rearrangement joins TRBV29-1 to TRBJ1-2; D is unclear. V shed 4 bases and J shed 4 bases, with 10 bases lying between them. In germline, CDR1 is SQVTM, CDR2 ANQGSEA. This CDR3 spans 12 amino acids. The CDR3 coding sequence is TGCAGCGTTGGAGCGGTTACCTATGGCTACACCTTC. It codes for CSVGAVTYGYTF. Looking up the rest from reference TRBV29-1 and TRBJ1-2 gives the full variable domain: SAVISQKPSRDICQRGTSLTIQCQVDSQVTMMFWYRQQPGQSLTLIATANQGSEATYESGFVIDKFPISRPNLTFSTLTVSNMSPEDSSIYLCSVGAVTYGYTFGSGTRLTVV.

J is TRBJ2-3 and V is TRBV6-1; 9 bases map to TRBD2. CDR1 is MNHNS, CDR2 SASEGT, per germline. The CDR3 totals 13 residues. Trimming cost V 8 bases and J 4 bases; bases outside gene matches: 4. CDR3 in DNA: TGTGCCAGCCGCCTAGCGGGGCCAGATACGCAGTATTTT. The encoded protein is CASRLAGPDTQYF.

The chain recombines TRBV11-2 with TRBJ2-7; D is perhaps TRBD2 (5 bases). The CDR3 extends over 12 amino acids. Trimming took off 2 bases at V and 6 bases at J, with 8 bases between the two ends. From germline, CDR1 is SGHAT and CDR2 FQNNGV. CDR3 nucleotides: TGTGCCAGCAGCTTATCGGGGTCCGAGCAGTACTTC. It encodes CASSLSGSEQYF.

Note on this clone: Other nucleotide sequences in the sample specify the same CDR3. The chain carries TRBV7-9 and TRBJ2-5; TRBD1 aligns across 8 bases. This CDR3 is built from 14 residues. Unmatched junction bases numbered 5, after V lost 3 bases and J lost 5 bases. Germline V gene sequence: CDR1 SEHNR, CDR2 FQNEAQ (reference sequence). CDR3 in amino acids: CASSLAGGWETQYF. The CDR3 DNA follows: TGTGCCAGCAGCTTGGCAGGGGGCTGGGAGACCCAGTACTTC.

This clone was found a few times. This sequence joins TRBV30 and TRBJ1-6; tentative D call: TRBD1 (5 bases). The V end was cut by 4 bases, the J end by 8 bases, with 15 bases between. This CDR3 region has 14 residues. Germline values: CDR1 GTSNPN, CDR2 SVGIG (reference sequence). CDR3: CAWMEGREYSPLHF. The CDR3, as DNA: TGTGCCTGGATGGAGGGCAGGGAGTATTCACCCCTCCACTTT.

CDR3 sequence (DNA): TGTGCCAGCAGCAAACGAGGACTAGCTGGAGGAGAGACCCAGTACTTC. It encodes CASSKRGLAGGETQYF. This rearrangement joins TRBV2 to TRBJ2-5; 8 bases are a match to TRBD2. This CDR3 contains 16 residues. The trim removed 6 bases at V and 4 bases at J, leaving 13 bases unmatched. From germline, CDR1 is SNHLY and CDR2 FYNNEI.

The V call is TRBV6-1, the J call TRBJ1-5; the D is unclear. Between the trimmed V and J ends, which lost 3 bases and 8 bases, there was a span of 5 bases. The CDR3 is 11 amino acids. Germline V gene sequence: CDR1 MNHNS, CDR2 SASEGT. The CDR3 loop is CASSDIEPQHF. CDR3 nucleotide sequence: TGTGCCAGCAGTGATATAGAGCCCCAGCATTTT.

The chain couples TRBV6-1 to TRBJ2-2; TRBD1 might be the D (6 bases). Germline CDR1 MNHNS, CDR2 SASEGT. The CDR3 sequence is 14 residues long. V lost 8 bases and J lost 4, with 14 bases in between. The CDR3 reads CASSVDRTTGELFF. The CDR3 DNA reads TGTGCCAGCTCGGTAGACAGGACCACCGGGGAGCTGTTTTTT.